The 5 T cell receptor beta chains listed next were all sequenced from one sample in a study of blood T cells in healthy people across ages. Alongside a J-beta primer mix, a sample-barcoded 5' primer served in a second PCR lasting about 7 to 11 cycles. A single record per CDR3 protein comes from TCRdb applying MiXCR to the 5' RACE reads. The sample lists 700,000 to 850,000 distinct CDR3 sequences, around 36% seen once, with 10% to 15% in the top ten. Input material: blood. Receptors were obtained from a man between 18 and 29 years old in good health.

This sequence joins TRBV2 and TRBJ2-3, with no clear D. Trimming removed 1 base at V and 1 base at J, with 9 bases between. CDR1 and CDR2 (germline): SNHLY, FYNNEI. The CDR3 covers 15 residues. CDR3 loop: CASSEGVFRTDTQYF. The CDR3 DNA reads TGTGCCAGCAGTGAAGGGGTATTTCGCACAGATACGCAGTATTTT. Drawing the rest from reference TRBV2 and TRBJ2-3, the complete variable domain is EPEVTQTPSHQVTQMGQEVILRCVPISNHLYFYWYRQILGQKVEFLVSFYNNEISEKSEIFDDQFSVERPDGSNFTLKIRSTKLEDSAMYFCASSEGVFRTDTQYFGPGTRLTVL.

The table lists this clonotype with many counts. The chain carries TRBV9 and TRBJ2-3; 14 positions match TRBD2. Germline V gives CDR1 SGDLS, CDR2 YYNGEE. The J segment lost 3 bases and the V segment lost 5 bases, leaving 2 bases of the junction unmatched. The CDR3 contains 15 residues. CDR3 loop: CASSGLAGGTDTQYF. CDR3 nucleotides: TGTGCCAGCAGTGGACTAGCGGGGGGAACAGATACGCAGTATTTT.

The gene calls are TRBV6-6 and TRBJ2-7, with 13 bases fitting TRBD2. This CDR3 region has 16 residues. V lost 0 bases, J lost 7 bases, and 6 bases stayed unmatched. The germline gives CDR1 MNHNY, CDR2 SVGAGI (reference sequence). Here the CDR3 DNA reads TGTGCCAGCAGTTACTCGGGACTAGCGGGGACCAATGAGCAGTACTTC. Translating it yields CASSYSGLAGTNEQYF.

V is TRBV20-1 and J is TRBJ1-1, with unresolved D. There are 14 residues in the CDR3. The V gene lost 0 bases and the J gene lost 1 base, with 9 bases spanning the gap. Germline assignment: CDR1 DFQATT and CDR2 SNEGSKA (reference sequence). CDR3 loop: CSAREARGNTEAFF. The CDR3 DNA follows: TGCAGTGCTAGAGAGGCACGGGGGAACACTGAAGCTTTCTTT.

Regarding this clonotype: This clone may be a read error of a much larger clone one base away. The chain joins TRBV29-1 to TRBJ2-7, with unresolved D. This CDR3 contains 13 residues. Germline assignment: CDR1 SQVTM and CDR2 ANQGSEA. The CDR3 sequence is CSFEASRNYEQYF. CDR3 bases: TGCAGCTTTGAAGCCTCAAGAAACTACGAGCAGTACTTC.